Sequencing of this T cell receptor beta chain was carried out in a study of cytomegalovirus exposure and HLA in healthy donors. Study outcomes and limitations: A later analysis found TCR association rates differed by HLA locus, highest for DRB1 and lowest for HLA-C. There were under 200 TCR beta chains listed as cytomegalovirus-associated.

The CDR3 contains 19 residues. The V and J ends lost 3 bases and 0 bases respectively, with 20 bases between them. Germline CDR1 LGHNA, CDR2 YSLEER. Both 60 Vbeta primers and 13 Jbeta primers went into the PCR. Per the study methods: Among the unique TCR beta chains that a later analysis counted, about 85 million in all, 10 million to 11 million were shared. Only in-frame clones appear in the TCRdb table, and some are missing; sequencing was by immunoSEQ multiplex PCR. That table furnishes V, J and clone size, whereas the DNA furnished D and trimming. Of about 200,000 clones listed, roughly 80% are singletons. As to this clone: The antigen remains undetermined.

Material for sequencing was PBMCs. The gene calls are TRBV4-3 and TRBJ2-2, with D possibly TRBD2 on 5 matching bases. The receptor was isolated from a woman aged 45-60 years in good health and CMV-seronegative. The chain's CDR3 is CASSQTVLGGSANTGELFF. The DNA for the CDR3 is TGCGCCAGCAGCCAGACCGTTCTGGGTGGTAGCGCGAACACCGGGGAGCTGTTTTTT.